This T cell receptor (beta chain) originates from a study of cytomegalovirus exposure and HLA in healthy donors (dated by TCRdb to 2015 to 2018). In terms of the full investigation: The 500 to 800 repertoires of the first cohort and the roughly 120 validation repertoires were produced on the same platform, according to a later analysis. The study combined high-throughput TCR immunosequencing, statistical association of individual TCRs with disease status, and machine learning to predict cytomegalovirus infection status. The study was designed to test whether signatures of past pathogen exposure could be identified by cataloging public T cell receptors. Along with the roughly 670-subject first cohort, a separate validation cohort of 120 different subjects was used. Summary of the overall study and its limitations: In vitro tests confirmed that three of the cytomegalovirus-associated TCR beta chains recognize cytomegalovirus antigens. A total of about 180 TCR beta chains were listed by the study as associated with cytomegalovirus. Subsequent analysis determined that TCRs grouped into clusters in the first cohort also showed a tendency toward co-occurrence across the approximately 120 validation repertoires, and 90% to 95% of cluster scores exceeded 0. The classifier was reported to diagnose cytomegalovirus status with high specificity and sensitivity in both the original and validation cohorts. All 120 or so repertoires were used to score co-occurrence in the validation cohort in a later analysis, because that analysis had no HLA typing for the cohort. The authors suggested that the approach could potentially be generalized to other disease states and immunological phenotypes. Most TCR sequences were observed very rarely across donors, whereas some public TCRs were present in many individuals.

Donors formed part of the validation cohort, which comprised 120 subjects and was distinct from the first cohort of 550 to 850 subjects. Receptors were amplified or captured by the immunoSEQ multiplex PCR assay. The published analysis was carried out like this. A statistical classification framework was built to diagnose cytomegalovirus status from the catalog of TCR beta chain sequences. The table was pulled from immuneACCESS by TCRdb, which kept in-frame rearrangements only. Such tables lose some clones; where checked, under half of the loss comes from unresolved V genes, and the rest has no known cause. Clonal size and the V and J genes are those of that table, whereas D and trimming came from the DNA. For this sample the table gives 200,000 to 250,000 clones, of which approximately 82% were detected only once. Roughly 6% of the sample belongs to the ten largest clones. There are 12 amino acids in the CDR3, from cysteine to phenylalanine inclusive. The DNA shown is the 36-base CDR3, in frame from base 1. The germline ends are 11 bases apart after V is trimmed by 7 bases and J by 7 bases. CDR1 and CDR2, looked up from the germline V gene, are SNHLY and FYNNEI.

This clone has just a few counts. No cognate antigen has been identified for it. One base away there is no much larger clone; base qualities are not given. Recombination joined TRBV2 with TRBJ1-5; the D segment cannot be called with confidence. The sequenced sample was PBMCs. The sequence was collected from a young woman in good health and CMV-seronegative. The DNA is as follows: TGTGCCAGCACGGGAGGGCGGCAGCCCCAGCATTTT. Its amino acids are CASTGGRQPQHF. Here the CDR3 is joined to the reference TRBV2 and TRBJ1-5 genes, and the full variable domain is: EPEVTQTPSHQVTQMGQEVILRCVPISNHLYFYWYRQILGQKVEFLVSFYNNEISEKSEIFDDQFSVERPDGSNFTLKIRSTKLEDSAMYFCASTGGRQPQHFGDGTRLSIL.